This is a list of T cell receptor beta chains from one sample in a study of blood T cells in healthy people across ages. TCRdb reprocessed the 5' RACE reads with MiXCR, giving one entry per CDR3 protein. The sample contains roughly 800,000 distinct CDR3 sequences, roughly 60% of which appear only once. Sequencing was done on a sample of blood. The receptors originated from a man aged 25 to 40 in good health. CDR3s include the opening cysteine and the closing phenylalanine or tryptophan. Each record gives: D gene, clone size, V gene, J gene, CDR3 length, CDR3 protein, CDR3 DNA. D genes are given only for firm matches. Rows may omit the clone size; those that give it use once, few, many or a size class.

D gene: -
clone size: -
V gene: TRBV3-1
J gene: TRBJ1-4
CDR3 length: 14
CDR3 protein: CASSSGPTNEKLFF
CDR3 DNA: TGTGCCAGCAGCTCGGGACCGACTAATGAAAAACTGTTTTTT

D gene: -
clone size: -
V gene: TRBV4-2
J gene: TRBJ2-1
CDR3 length: 14
CDR3 protein: CASSPASGYNDQFF
CDR3 DNA: TGTGCCAGCAGCCCCGCTTCGGGGTACAATGATCAGTTCTTC

D gene: -
clone size: few
V gene: TRBV28
J gene: TRBJ2-3
CDR3 length: 15
CDR3 protein: CASSLRGEGTDTQYF
CDR3 DNA: TGTGCCAGCAGTTTACGGGGCGAAGGCACAGATACGCAGTATTTT

D gene: -
clone size: few
V gene: TRBV12-3/TRBV12-4
J gene: TRBJ1-1
CDR3 length: 12
CDR3 protein: CASSTWTDKAFF
CDR3 DNA: TGTGCCAGCAGCACATGGACAGATAAAGCTTTCTTT

D gene: TRBD1
clone size: many
V gene: TRBV7-2
J gene: TRBJ1-2
CDR3 length: 13
CDR3 protein: CASSRTGGYGYTF
CDR3 DNA: TGTGCCAGCAGCCGGACAGGGGGGTATGGCTACACCTTC

D gene: TRBD1
clone size: -
V gene: TRBV6-2/TRBV6-3
J gene: TRBJ2-7
CDR3 length: 15
CDR3 protein: CASRTGQGIPYEQYF
CDR3 DNA: TGTGCCAGCAGAACGGGACAGGGGATCCCCTACGAGCAGTACTTC

D gene: TRBD1
clone size: -
V gene: TRBV7-8
J gene: TRBJ2-7
CDR3 length: 14
CDR3 protein: CASSWWGQVYEQYF
CDR3 DNA: TGTGCCAGCAGCTGGTGGGGACAGGTCTACGAGCAGTACTTC

D gene: TRBD1
clone size: -
V gene: TRBV28
J gene: TRBJ1-1
CDR3 length: 15
CDR3 protein: CASSLFKQGAAEAFF
CDR3 DNA: TGTGCCAGCAGTTTATTTAAACAGGGGGCAGCGGAAGCTTTCTTT

D gene: TRBD1
clone size: -
V gene: TRBV29-1
J gene: TRBJ2-5
CDR3 length: 15
CDR3 protein: CSARDRGRRPETQYF
CDR3 DNA: TGCAGCGCCCGGGACAGGGGACGTCGTCCAGAGACCCAGTACTTC

D gene: TRBD1
clone size: few
V gene: TRBV7-9
J gene: TRBJ2-7
CDR3 length: 15
CDR3 protein: CASSPPGQGSHEQYF
CDR3 DNA: TGTGCCAGCAGCCCACCGGGACAGGGTTCCCACGAGCAGTACTTC

D gene: -
clone size: few
V gene: TRBV5-1
J gene: TRBJ1-5
CDR3 length: 14
CDR3 protein: CASSLGVSSQPQHF
CDR3 DNA: TGCGCCAGCAGCTTGGGTGTCTCCAGTCAGCCCCAGCATTTT

D gene: -
clone size: -
V gene: TRBV5-1
J gene: TRBJ1-6
CDR3 length: 14
CDR3 protein: CASSLAQEHSPLHF
CDR3 DNA: TGCGCCAGCAGCTTGGCACAGGAACATTCACCCCTCCACTTT

D gene: TRBD2
clone size: few
V gene: TRBV7-2
J gene: TRBJ2-7
CDR3 length: 15
CDR3 protein: CASSPPTSGSWEQYF
CDR3 DNA: TGTGCCAGCAGCCCCCCGACTAGCGGGTCCTGGGAGCAGTACTTC

D gene: -
clone size: -
V gene: TRBV4-1
J gene: TRBJ2-5
CDR3 length: 15
CDR3 protein: CASSQEENWGREQYF
CDR3 DNA: TGCGCCAGCAGCCAAGAAGAGAATTGGGGTCGGGAGCAGTACTTC

D gene: -
clone size: once
V gene: TRBV20-1
J gene: TRBJ2-1
CDR3 length: 14
CDR3 protein: CSARDIEGQHEQFF
CDR3 DNA: TGCAGTGCTAGAGATATCGAAGGGCAGCATGAGCAGTTCTTC

D gene: -
clone size: -
V gene: TRBV29-1
J gene: TRBJ1-1
CDR3 length: 12
CDR3 protein: CSVEFGYTEAFF
CDR3 DNA: TGCAGCGTTGAATTCGGGTACACTGAAGCTTTCTTT

D gene: TRBD1
clone size: few
V gene: TRBV20-1
J gene: TRBJ1-2
CDR3 length: 13
CDR3 protein: CSARQGDLYGYTF
CDR3 DNA: TGCAGTGCTAGACAGGGGGACTTATATGGCTACACCTTC

D gene: -
clone size: -
V gene: TRBV20-1
J gene: TRBJ1-5
CDR3 length: 15
CDR3 protein: CSARPDRISNQPQHF
CDR3 DNA: TGCAGTGCTAGACCGGACAGAATTAGCAATCAGCCCCAGCATTTT

D gene: TRBD2
clone size: once
V gene: TRBV6-1
J gene: TRBJ2-3
CDR3 length: 18
CDR3 protein: CASSPGTSGVQGTDTQYF
CDR3 DNA: TGTGCCAGCAGTCCCGGGACTAGCGGGGTCCAGGGGACAGATACGCAGTATTTT

D gene: TRBD2
clone size: -
V gene: TRBV7-9
J gene: TRBJ2-3
CDR3 length: 14
CDR3 protein: CASSATSARDTQYF
CDR3 DNA: TGTGCCAGCAGCGCAACTAGCGCCCGAGATACGCAGTATTTT

D gene: -
clone size: few
V gene: TRBV10-3
J gene: TRBJ2-5
CDR3 length: 14
CDR3 protein: CAISNRGAGETQYF
CDR3 DNA: TGTGCCATCAGTAACCGGGGTGCCGGGGAGACCCAGTACTTC

D gene: -
clone size: -
V gene: TRBV5-8
J gene: TRBJ2-3
CDR3 length: 12
CDR3 protein: CASMDNTDTQYF
CDR3 DNA: TGTGCCAGCATGGACAACACAGATACGCAGTATTTT

D gene: TRBD2
clone size: once
V gene: TRBV7-2
J gene: TRBJ2-7
CDR3 length: 13
CDR3 protein: CASRSSGTDEQYF
CDR3 DNA: TGTGCCAGCAGGTCTAGCGGGACTGACGAGCAGTACTTC

D gene: -
clone size: -
V gene: TRBV11-2
J gene: TRBJ2-1
CDR3 length: 15
CDR3 protein: CASSGLRGSVNEQFF
CDR3 DNA: TGTGCCAGCAGCGGATTGAGGGGATCGGTGAATGAGCAGTTCTTC

D gene: -
clone size: -
V gene: TRBV10-2
J gene: TRBJ2-7
CDR3 length: 14
CDR3 protein: CASSFNGGLGEQYF
CDR3 DNA: TGCGCCAGCAGTTTTAACGGTGGATTGGGCGAGCAGTACTTC

D gene: TRBD1
clone size: -
V gene: TRBV7-9
J gene: TRBJ1-1
CDR3 length: 14
CDR3 protein: CASNPDRASTEAFF
CDR3 DNA: TGTGCCAGCAACCCGGACAGGGCGTCCACTGAAGCTTTCTTT

D gene: TRBD2
clone size: few
V gene: TRBV11-1
J gene: TRBJ2-1
CDR3 length: 16
CDR3 protein: CASSQGLAGVGNEQFF
CDR3 DNA: TGTGCCAGCAGCCAAGGCCTAGCGGGAGTAGGCAATGAGCAGTTCTTC

D gene: -
clone size: -
V gene: TRBV3-1
J gene: TRBJ2-5
CDR3 length: 12
CDR3 protein: CASSQASATQYF
CDR3 DNA: TGTGCCAGCAGCCAAGCGTCAGCGACCCAGTACTTC

D gene: -
clone size: few
V gene: TRBV7-2
J gene: TRBJ2-1
CDR3 length: 15
CDR3 protein: CASSLVAGFYNEQFF
CDR3 DNA: TGTGCCAGCAGCTTGGTAGCAGGGTTCTACAATGAGCAGTTCTTC

D gene: -
clone size: -
V gene: TRBV11-2
J gene: TRBJ1-2
CDR3 length: 15
CDR3 protein: CASSLDLAANYGYTF
CDR3 DNA: TGTGCCAGCAGCTTAGATTTGGCAGCTAACTATGGCTACACCTTC

D gene: -
clone size: many
V gene: TRBV10-3
J gene: TRBJ2-1
CDR3 length: 11
CDR3 protein: CAPGSPNEQFF
CDR3 DNA: TGTGCCCCAGGGTCCCCCAATGAGCAGTTCTTC

D gene: -
clone size: -
V gene: TRBV20-1
J gene: TRBJ1-4
CDR3 length: 13
CDR3 protein: CSASKGTNEKLFF
CDR3 DNA: TGCAGTGCTAGTAAAGGAACCAATGAAAAACTGTTTTTT

D gene: -
clone size: -
V gene: TRBV2
J gene: TRBJ2-4
CDR3 length: 14
CDR3 protein: CASSAERGVDIQYF
CDR3 DNA: TGTGCCAGCAGTGCGGAGAGGGGGGTTGACATTCAGTACTTC

D gene: TRBD2
clone size: -
V gene: TRBV28
J gene: TRBJ2-7
CDR3 length: 15
CDR3 protein: CASSLAGAAYYEQYF
CDR3 DNA: TGTGCCAGCAGTTTGGCGGGAGCGGCCTATTACGAGCAGTACTTC

D gene: -
clone size: -
V gene: TRBV13
J gene: TRBJ2-3
CDR3 length: 13
CDR3 protein: CASSQSPRGTQYF
CDR3 DNA: TGTGCCAGCAGCCAGTCGCCCCGTGGTACGCAGTATTTT

D gene: -
clone size: -
V gene: TRBV4-1
J gene: TRBJ1-4
CDR3 length: 16
CDR3 protein: CASSQSTVATNEKLFF
CDR3 DNA: TGCGCCAGCAGCCAAAGCACAGTCGCAACTAATGAAAAACTGTTTTTT

D gene: TRBD2
clone size: -
V gene: TRBV7-3
J gene: TRBJ2-5
CDR3 length: 15
CDR3 protein: CASSPGTSRYNEQYF
CDR3 DNA: TGTGCCAGCAGCCCCGGGACTAGCAGATACAATGAGCAGTACTTC

D gene: -
clone size: few
V gene: TRBV6-2/TRBV6-3
J gene: TRBJ2-7
CDR3 length: 12
CDR3 protein: CASSFPTYEQYF
CDR3 DNA: TGTGCCAGCAGTTTCCCTACCTACGAGCAGTACTTC

D gene: TRBD2
clone size: -
V gene: TRBV15
J gene: TRBJ2-1
CDR3 length: 16
CDR3 protein: CATSPSGRGMYNEQFF
CDR3 DNA: TGTGCCACCAGCCCCTCTGGGCGGGGGATGTACAATGAGCAGTTCTTC

D gene: -
clone size: -
V gene: TRBV6-5
J gene: TRBJ1-2
CDR3 length: 15
CDR3 protein: CASSYSGVALRGYTF
CDR3 DNA: TGTGCCAGCAGTTACTCCGGGGTTGCGCTTCGTGGCTACACCTTC